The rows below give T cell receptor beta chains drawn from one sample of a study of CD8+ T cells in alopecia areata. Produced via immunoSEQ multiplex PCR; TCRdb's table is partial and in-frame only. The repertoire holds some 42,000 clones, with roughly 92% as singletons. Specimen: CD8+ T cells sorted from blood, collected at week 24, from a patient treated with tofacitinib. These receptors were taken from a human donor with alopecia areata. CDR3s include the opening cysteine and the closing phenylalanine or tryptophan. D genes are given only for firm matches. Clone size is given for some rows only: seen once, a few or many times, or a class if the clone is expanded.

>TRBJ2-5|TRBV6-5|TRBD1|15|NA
CASSYSGQGEETQYF
TGTGCCAGCAGTTACTCCGGACAGGGAGAAGAGACCCAGTACTTC
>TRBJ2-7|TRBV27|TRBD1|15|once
CASTYLGQDGGEQYF
TGTGCCAGCACCTATCTGGGACAGGACGGTGGAGAGCAGTACTTC
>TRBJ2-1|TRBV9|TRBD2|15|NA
CASSVEGGEGDEQFF
TGTGCCAGCAGCGTAGAAGGCGGGGAGGGAGATGAGCAGTTCTTC
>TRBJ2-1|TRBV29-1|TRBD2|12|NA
CSVRLAGGEQFF
TGCAGCGTCAGACTAGCGGGGGGCGAGCAGTTCTTC
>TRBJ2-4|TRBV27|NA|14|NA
CATAPGGLKNIQYF
TGTGCCACCGCACCCGGGGGGCTCAAAAACATTCAGTACTTC
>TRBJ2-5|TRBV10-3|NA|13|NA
CAISGTGQETQYF
TGTGCCATCTCGGGGACTGGCCAAGAGACCCAGTACTTC
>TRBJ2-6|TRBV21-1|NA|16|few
CASSPGQVSGANVLTF
TGTGCCAGCAGTCCGGGACAGGTCTCTGGGGCCAACGTCCTGACTTTC
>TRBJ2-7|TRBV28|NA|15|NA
CASSPYLQVSYEQYF
TGTGCCAGCAGTCCATATTTACAGGTTTCCTACGAGCAGTACTTC
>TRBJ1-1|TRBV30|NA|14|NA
CASPSGGQYTEAFF
TGTGCCTCCCCTTCGGGGGGCCAGTATACTGAAGCTTTCTTT
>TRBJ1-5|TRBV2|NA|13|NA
CASSEAGNQPQHF
TGTGCCAGCAGTGAAGCGGGGAACCAGCCCCAGCATTTT
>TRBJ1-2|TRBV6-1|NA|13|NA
CASREDKFYGYTF
TGTGCCAGCAGAGAGGACAAATTCTATGGCTACACCTTC
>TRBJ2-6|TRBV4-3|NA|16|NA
CASSQAGQSGANVLTF
TGCGCCAGCAGCCAAGCGGGGCAGTCTGGGGCCAACGTCCTGACTTTC
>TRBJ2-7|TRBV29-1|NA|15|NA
CSVEDVAGAGYEQYF
TGCAGCGTTGAAGATGTGGCAGGGGCGGGCTACGAGCAGTACTTC
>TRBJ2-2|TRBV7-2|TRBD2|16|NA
CASSLEAGAYTGELFF
TGTGCCAGCAGCTTAGAGGCGGGAGCCTACACCGGGGAGCTGTTTTTT
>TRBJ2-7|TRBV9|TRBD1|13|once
CASSAGTAYEQYF
TGTGCCAGCAGCGCCGGGACAGCCTACGAGCAGTACTTC
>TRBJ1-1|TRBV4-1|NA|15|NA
CASSRLQGENTEAFF
TGCGCCAGCAGCCGCCTACAGGGTGAGAACACTGAAGCTTTCTTT
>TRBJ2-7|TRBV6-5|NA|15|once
CASSYSSGAGYEQYF
TGTGCCAGCAGTTACTCATCGGGGGCCGGCTACGAGCAGTACTTC
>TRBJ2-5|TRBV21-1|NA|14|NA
CASSTVRNQETQYF
TGTGCCAGCAGCACGGTCCGGAACCAAGAGACCCAGTACTTC
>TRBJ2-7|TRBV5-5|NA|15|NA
CASSLGGTQAYEQYF
TGTGCCAGCAGCTTGGGTGGGACCCAGGCCTACGAGCAGTACTTC
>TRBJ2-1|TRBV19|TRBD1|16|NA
CASSIHAGTGYNEQFF
TGTGCCAGTAGTATCCACGCCGGGACAGGATACAATGAGCAGTTCTTC
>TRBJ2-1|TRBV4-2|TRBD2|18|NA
CASRLIAGGRGRINEQFF
TGTGCCAGCAGACTAATAGCGGGGGGCCGAGGAAGAATCAATGAGCAGTTCTTC
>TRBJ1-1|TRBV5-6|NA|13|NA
CASSLAGNTEAFF
TGTGCCAGCAGCTTAGCGGGAAACACTGAAGCTTTCTTT
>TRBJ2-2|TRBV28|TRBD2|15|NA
CASSPTTSTWGELFF
TGTGCCAGCAGTCCGACGACTAGCACGTGGGGGGAGCTGTTTTTT
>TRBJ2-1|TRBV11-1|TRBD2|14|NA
CASSPLAGYNEQFF
TGTGCCAGCAGCCCGCTAGCGGGCTACAATGAGCAGTTCTTC
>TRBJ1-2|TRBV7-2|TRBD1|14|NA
CASSSWTGNYGYTF
TGTGCCAGCAGCTCTTGGACAGGCAACTATGGCTACACCTTC
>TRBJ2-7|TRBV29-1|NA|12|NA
CSVEDNSYEQYF
TGCAGCGTTGAAGATAACTCCTACGAGCAGTACTTC
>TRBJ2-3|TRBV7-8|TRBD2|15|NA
CASSSPSGGTDTQYF
TGTGCCAGCAGCTCGCCTAGCGGGGGCACAGATACGCAGTATTTT
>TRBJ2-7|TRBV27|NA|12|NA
CASTKDGYEQYF
TGTGCCAGCACAAAAGACGGCTACGAGCAGTACTTC
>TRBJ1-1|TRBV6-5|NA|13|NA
CASSYNRNTEAFF
TGTGCCAGCAGTTACAATAGGAACACTGAAGCTTTCTTT
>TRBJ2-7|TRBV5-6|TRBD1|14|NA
CASSWGTGKIEQYF
TGTGCCAGCAGCTGGGGGACAGGGAAGATCGAGCAGTACTTC
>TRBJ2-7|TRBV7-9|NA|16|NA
CASSDTDSPTPYEQYF
TGTGCCAGCAGCGACACGGACAGCCCTACCCCCTACGAGCAGTACTTC
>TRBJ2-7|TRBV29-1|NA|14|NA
CSVEDPGTDYEQYF
TGCAGCGTTGAAGATCCGGGAACCGATTACGAGCAGTACTTC
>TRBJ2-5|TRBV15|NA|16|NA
CATSGSRGNLRETQYF
TGTGCCACCAGCGGATCCCGGGGGAACCTTAGGGAGACCCAGTACTTC
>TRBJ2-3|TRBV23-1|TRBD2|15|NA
CASSPQRGSKDTQYF
TGCGCCAGCAGTCCCCAGCGGGGGTCGAAAGATACGCAGTATTTT
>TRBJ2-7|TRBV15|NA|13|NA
CATSSAAHYEQYF
TGTGCCACCTCCTCAGCAGCCCACTACGAGCAGTACTTC
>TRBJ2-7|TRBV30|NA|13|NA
CAWSLGPSFEQYF
TGTGCCTGGAGTTTAGGACCCTCCTTCGAGCAGTACTTC
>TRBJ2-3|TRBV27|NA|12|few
CATSWGTDTQYF
TGTGCCACGTCATGGGGCACAGATACGCAGTATTTT
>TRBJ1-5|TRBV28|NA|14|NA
CASSHGTIGQPQHF
TGTGCCAGCAGCCACGGAACGATCGGTCAGCCCCAGCATTTT
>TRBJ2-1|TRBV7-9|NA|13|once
CASSSRPENEQFF
TGTGCCAGCAGCTCCAGACCGGAAAATGAGCAGTTCTTC
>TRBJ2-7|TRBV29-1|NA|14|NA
CSVSTDTRDYEQYF
TGCAGCGTCTCGACAGACACCAGGGATTACGAGCAGTACTTC
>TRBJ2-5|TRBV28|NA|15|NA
CASSLSLAAQETQYF
TGTGCCAGCAGTTTATCCCTGGCGGCTCAAGAGACCCAGTACTTC
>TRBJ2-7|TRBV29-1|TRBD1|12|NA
CSVDEGANEQYF
TGCAGCGTTGACGAGGGGGCTAACGAGCAGTACTTC
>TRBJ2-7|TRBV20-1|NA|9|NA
CSDPYEQYF
TGCAGCGACCCCTACGAGCAGTACTTC
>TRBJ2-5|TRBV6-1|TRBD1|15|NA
CASSPGTAYQETQYF
TGTGCCAGCAGTCCCGGGACAGCGTACCAAGAGACCCAGTACTTC
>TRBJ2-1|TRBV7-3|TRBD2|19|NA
CASSLIGLAGGPSYNEQFF
TGTGCCAGCAGCTTAATCGGACTAGCGGGGGGCCCCTCCTACAATGAGCAGTTCTTC
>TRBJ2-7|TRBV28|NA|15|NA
CASSLSGTGLVEQYF
TGTGCCAGCAGTCTCTCCGGGACAGGACTAGTAGAGCAGTACTTC
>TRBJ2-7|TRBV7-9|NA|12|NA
CASSLGVDEQYF
TGTGCCAGCAGCTTAGGCGTAGATGAGCAGTACTTC
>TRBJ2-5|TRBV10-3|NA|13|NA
CAISDSPEETQYF
TGTGCCATCAGTGACTCCCCTGAAGAGACCCAGTACTTC
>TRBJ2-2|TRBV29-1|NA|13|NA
CSYRHPNTGELFF
TGCAGTTACAGACACCCGAACACCGGGGAGCTGTTTTTT
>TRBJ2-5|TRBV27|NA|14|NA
CASSLIGSQETQYF
TGTGCCAGCAGTTTAATTGGAAGTCAAGAGACCCAGTACTTC
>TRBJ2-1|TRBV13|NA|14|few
CASSSIQDKNEQFF
TGTGCCAGCAGCTCTATACAGGATAAAAATGAGCAGTTCTTC
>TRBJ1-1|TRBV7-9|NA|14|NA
CASSLVGTNTEAFF
TGTGCCAGCAGCTTAGTGGGGACGAACACTGAAGCTTTCTTT